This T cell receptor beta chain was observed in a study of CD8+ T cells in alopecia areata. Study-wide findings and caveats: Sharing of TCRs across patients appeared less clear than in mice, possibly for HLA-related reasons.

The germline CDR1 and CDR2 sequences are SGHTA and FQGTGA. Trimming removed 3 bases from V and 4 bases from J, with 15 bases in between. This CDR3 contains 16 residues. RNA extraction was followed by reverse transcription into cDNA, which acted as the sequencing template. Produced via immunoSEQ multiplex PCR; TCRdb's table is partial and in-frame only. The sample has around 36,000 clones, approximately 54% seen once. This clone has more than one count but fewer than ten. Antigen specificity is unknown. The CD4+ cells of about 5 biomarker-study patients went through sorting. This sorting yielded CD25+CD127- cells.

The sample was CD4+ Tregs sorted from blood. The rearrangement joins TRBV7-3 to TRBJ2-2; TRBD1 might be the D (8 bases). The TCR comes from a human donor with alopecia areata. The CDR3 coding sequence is TGTGCCAGCAGCTTTGACAGGGGAGGGACCACCGGGGAGCTGTTTTTT. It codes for CASSFDRGGTTGELFF.